This TCR beta chain was retrieved from a study of PD-L1 blockade in urothelial cancer. The data were produced by immunoSEQ multiplex PCR, yet TCRdb's version contains in-frame clones alone and is incomplete. Here the sample spans about 22,000 clones, nearly 90% being singletons. Germline V gene sequence: CDR1 LNHDA, CDR2 SQIVND (reference sequence). With 7 bases removed from V and 2 bases from J, the gap between germline ends came to 16 bases. CDR3 length equals 15 residues. Sequencing used PBMCs, obtained around atezolizumab (anti-PD-L1) treatment. The clonotype was recovered from a woman in her fifties or sixties with urothelial cancer. The chain combines TRBV19 with TRBJ2-3, with a weak D call TRBD2 (6 bases). The CDR3 bases are TGTGCCAGTAACTCGGGCGGGGTTATCACAGATACGCAGTATTTT. This encodes CASNSGGVITDTQYF.